The clone carrying this T cell receptor (beta chain) was counted a single time. Clones were read by immunoSEQ multiplex PCR, and TCRdb kept only the in-frame ones, dropping some. The table records fewer than 350,000 clones, approximately 91% of them present only once. This sample was taken from a study of blood T cell repertoires in COVID-19. Overall study: PBMCs, B-cell-depleted T cells, or T cells were the source of the cDNA or gDNA that made up the material.

Germline CDR1 and CDR2: DFQATT and SNEGSKA (reference sequence). Trimming at V came to 3 bases and at J to 8 bases, leaving 12 bases not matched to a gene. CDR3 length: 16 residues. J is TRBJ1-4 and V is TRBV20-1; 10 nucleotides line up with TRBD1. The receptor comes from a woman between 35 and 50 years old with acute COVID-19. The sequenced sample was PBMCs or T cells enriched from blood (not recorded which). The CDR3 loop is CSASPGQGILGEKLFF. DNA of the CDR3: TGCAGTGCTAGTCCGGGACAGGGGATCCTTGGGGAAAAACTGTTTTTT.